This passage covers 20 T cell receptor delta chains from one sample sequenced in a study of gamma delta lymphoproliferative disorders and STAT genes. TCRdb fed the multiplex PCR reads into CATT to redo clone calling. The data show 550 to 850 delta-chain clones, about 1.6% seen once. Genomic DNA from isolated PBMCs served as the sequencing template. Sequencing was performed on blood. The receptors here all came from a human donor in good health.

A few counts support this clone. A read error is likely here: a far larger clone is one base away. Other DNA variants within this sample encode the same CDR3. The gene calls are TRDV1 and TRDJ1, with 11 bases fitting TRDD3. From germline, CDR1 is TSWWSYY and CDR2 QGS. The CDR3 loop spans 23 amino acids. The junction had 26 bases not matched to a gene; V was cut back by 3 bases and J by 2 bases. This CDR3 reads CALGELVRLRRMYWGITTDKLIF. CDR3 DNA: TGTGCTCTTGGGGAGCTCGTCCGGCTGCGGCGGATGTACTGGGGGATAACAACCGATAAACTCATCTTT.

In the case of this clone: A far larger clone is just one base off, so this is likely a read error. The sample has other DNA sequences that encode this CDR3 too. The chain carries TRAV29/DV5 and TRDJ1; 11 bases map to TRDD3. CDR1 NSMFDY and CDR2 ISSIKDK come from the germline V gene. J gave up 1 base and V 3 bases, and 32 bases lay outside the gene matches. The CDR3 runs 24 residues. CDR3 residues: CAANVGLPGELRLGDTFPTDKLIF. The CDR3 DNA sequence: TGTGCAGCAAACGTCGGCCTTCCGGGGGAATTGCGTCTGGGGGATACCTTCCCCACCGATAAACTCATCTTT.

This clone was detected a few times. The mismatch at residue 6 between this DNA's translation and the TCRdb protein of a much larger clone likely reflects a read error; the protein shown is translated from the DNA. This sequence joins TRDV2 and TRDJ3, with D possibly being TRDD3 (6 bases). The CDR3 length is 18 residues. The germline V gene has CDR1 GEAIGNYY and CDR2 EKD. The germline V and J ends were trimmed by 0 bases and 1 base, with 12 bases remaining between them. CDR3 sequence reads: CACDTRRGDSWDTRQMFF. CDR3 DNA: TGTGCCTGTGACACCAGACGCGGGGATTCCTGGGACACCCGACAGATGTTTTTC.

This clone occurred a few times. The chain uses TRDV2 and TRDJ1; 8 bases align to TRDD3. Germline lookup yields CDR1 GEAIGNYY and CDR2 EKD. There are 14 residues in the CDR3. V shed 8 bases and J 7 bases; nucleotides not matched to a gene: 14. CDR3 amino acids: CAFPRVLGGVKLIF. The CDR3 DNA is TGTGCCTTCCCCAGGGTACTGGGGGGGGTTAAACTCATCTTT.

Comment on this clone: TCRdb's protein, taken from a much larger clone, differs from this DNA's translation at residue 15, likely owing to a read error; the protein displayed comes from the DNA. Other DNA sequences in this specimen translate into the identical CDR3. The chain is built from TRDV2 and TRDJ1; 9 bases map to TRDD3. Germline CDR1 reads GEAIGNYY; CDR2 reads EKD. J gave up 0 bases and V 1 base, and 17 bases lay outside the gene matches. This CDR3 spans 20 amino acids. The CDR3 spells CACDTVGHGDPGGYTDKLIF. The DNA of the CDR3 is TGTGCCTGTGACACTGTCGGGCACGGGGATCCTGGGGGATACACCGATAAACTCATCTTT.

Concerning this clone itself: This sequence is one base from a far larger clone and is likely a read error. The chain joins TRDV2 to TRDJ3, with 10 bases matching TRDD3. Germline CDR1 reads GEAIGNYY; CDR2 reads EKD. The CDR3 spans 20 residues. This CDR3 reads CACDFVLGDPSSWDTRQRFF. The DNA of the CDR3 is TGTGCCTGTGACTTCGTACTGGGGGATCCGAGCTCCTGGGACACCCGACAGAGGTTTTTC.

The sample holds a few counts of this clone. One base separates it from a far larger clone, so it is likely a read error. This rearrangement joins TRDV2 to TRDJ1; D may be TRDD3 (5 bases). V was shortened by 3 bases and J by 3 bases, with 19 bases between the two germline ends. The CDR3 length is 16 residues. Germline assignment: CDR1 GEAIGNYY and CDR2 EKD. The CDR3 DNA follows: TGTGCCTGTGACTTCGTGGGGAGCACAAACGCCGATAAACTCATCTTT. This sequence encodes CACDFVGSTNADKLIF.

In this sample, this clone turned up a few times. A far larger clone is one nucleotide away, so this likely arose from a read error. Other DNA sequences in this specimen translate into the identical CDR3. In DNA form, the CDR3 reads TGTGCCTGTGACACTCTTCGGGAGCCAAGTCGACGTGTGGGGGAGTGGGCCGGTAAACTCATCTTT. This gives the protein CACDTLREPSRRVGEWAGKLIF. The rearrangement uses TRDV2 and TRDJ1, with 7 bases fitting TRDD3. Germline V gene data show CDR1 as GEAIGNYY and CDR2 as EKD. There are 22 residues in the CDR3. With V trimmed by 1 base and J by 7 bases, 32 bases remained unmatched.

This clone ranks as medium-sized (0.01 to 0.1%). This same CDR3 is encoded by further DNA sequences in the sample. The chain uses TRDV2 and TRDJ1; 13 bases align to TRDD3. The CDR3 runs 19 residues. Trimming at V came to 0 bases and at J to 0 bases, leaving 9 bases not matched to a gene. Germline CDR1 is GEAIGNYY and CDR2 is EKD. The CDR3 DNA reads TGTGCCTGTGACACCTTACTGGGGGATACGCGTAGTAACACCGATAAACTCATCTTT. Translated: CACDTLLGDTRSNTDKLIF.

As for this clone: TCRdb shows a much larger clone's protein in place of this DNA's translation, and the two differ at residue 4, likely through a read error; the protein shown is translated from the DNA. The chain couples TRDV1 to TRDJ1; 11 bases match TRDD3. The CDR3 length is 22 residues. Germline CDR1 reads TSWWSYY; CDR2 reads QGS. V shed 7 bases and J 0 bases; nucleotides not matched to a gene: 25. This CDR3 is CALEPSGLRGGYESTYTDKLIF. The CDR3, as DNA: TGTGCTCTTGAGCCATCGGGCCTTCGTGGGGGATACGAGTCGACCTACACCGATAAACTCATCTTT.

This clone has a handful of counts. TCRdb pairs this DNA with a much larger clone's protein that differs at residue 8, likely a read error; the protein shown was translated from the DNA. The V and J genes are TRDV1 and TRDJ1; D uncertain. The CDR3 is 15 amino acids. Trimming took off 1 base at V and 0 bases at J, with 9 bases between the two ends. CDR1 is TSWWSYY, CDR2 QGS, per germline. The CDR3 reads CALGEPVRDTDKLIF. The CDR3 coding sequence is TGTGCTCTTGGGGAACCCGTGAGGGACACCGATAAACTCATCTTT.

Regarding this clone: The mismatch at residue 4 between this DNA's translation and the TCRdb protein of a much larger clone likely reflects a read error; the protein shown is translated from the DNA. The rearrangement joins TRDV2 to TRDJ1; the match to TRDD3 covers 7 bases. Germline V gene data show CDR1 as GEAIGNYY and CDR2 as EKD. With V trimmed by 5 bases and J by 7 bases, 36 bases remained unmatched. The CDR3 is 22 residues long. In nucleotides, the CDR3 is TGTGCCTGTGGCACTCTTCGGGAGCCAAGTCGGCGTGTGGGGGAGTGGGCCGGTAAACTCATCTTT. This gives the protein CACGTLREPSRRVGEWAGKLIF.

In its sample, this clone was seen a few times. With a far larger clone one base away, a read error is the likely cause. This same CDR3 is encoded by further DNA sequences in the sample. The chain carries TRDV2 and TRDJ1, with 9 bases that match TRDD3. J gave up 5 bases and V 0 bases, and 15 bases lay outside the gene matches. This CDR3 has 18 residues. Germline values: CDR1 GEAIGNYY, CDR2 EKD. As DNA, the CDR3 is TGTGCCTGTGACACCGTTGCTTGGGGGATATCTAAAACTGATAAACTCATCTTT. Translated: CACDTVAWGISKTDKLIF.

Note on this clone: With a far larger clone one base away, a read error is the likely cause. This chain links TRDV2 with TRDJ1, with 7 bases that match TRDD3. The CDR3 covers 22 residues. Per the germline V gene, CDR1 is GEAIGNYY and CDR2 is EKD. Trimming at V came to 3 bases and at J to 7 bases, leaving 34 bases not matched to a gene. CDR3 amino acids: CACDALREPSRRVGEWAGKLIF. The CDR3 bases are TGTGCCTGTGACGCTCTTCGGGAGCCAAGTCGGCGTGTGGGGGAGTGGGCCGGTAAACTCATCTTT.

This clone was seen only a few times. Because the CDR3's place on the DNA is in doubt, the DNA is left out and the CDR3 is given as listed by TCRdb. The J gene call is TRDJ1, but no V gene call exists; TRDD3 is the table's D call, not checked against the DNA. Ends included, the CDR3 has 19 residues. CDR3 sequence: CASEYWGMGSGGYTDKLIF.

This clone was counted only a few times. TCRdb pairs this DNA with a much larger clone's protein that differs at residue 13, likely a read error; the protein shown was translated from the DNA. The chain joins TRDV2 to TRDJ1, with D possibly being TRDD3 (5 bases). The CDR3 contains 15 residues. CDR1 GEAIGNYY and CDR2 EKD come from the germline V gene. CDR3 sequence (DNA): TGTGCCTGTGATAGCGTCGGGGAGTCCACCGATAAACCCATCTTT. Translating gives CACDSVGESTDKPIF.

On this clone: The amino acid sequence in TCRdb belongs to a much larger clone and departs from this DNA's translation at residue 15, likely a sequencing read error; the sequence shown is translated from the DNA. Written as DNA, the CDR3 is TGTGCCTGTGACACCGAGGTCCGGGGGGGCCACAGGGCGACCAATAAACTCATCTTT. Protein: CACDTEVRGGHRATNKLIF. The chain has TRDV2 and TRDJ1; tentatively, D is TRDD3 (5 bases). Germline loops: CDR1 GEAIGNYY, CDR2 EKD. The CDR3 spans 19 residues. V was pared by 0 bases and J by 6 bases, with 28 bases between.

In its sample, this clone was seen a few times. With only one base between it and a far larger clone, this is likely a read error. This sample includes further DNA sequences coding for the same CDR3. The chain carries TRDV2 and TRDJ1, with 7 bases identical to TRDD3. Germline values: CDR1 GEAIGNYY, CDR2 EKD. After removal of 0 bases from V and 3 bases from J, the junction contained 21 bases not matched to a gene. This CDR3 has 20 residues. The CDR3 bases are TGTGCCTGTGACACCGTCGGGCACGGGGATCCTGGAGGATACGCCGATAAACTCATCTTT. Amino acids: CACDTVGHGDPGGYADKLIF.

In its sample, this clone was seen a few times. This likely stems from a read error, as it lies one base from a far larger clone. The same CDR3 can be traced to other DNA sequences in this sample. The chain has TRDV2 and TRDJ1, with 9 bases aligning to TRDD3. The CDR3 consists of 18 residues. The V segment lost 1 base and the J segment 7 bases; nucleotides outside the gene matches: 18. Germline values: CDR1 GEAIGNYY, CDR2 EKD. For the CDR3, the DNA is TGTGCCTGTGACACGCTCGCCTCTGGGGGATCTGCTTTGGGTAAACTCATCTTT. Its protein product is CACDTLASGGSALGKLIF.

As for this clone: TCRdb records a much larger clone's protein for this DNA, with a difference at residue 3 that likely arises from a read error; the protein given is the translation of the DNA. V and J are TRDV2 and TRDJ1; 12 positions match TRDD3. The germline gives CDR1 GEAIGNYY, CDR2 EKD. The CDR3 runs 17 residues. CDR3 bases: TGTGCCCGTGACGAGGTACTGGGGGATACTGGGCCCGATAAACTCATCTTT. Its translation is CARDEVLGDTGPDKLIF.